This TCR beta chain derives from a study of identical twins. TCRdb used MiXCR to reprocess the 5' RACE reads, holding one entry per CDR3 protein. This table has 1.5 million to 2 million distinct CDR3 sequences, under 35% appearing once. This CDR3 has 18 amino acids. Germline V gene data show CDR1 as MDHEN and CDR2 as SYDVKM. V was shortened by 6 bases and J by 2 bases, with 24 bases between the two germline ends. The J gene is TRBJ2-3, the V gene TRBV28, with D perhaps given as TRBD1 or TRBD2 (6 bases each). The receptor's source is a newborn girl in good health. Material: cord blood. In DNA form, the CDR3 reads TGTGCCAGCAGCCCGGGGGCCCGAATCCCTTTCCACACAGATACGCAGTATTTT. Translation gives CASSPGARIPFHTDTQYF.